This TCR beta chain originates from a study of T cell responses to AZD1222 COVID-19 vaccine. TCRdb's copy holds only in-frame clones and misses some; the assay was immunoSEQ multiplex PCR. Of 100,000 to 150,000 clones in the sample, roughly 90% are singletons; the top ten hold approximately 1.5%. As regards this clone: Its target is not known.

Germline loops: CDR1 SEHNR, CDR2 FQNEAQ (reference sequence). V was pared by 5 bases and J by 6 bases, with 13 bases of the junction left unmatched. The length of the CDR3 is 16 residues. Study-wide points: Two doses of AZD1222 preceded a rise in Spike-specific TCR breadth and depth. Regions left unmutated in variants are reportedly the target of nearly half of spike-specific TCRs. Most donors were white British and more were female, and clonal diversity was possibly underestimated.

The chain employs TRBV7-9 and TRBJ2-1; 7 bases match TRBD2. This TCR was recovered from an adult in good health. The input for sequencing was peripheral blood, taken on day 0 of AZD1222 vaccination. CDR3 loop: CASSIGRRTRSNEQFF. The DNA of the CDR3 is TGTGCCAGCAGCATAGGCAGACGGACTAGGAGCAATGAGCAGTTCTTC.